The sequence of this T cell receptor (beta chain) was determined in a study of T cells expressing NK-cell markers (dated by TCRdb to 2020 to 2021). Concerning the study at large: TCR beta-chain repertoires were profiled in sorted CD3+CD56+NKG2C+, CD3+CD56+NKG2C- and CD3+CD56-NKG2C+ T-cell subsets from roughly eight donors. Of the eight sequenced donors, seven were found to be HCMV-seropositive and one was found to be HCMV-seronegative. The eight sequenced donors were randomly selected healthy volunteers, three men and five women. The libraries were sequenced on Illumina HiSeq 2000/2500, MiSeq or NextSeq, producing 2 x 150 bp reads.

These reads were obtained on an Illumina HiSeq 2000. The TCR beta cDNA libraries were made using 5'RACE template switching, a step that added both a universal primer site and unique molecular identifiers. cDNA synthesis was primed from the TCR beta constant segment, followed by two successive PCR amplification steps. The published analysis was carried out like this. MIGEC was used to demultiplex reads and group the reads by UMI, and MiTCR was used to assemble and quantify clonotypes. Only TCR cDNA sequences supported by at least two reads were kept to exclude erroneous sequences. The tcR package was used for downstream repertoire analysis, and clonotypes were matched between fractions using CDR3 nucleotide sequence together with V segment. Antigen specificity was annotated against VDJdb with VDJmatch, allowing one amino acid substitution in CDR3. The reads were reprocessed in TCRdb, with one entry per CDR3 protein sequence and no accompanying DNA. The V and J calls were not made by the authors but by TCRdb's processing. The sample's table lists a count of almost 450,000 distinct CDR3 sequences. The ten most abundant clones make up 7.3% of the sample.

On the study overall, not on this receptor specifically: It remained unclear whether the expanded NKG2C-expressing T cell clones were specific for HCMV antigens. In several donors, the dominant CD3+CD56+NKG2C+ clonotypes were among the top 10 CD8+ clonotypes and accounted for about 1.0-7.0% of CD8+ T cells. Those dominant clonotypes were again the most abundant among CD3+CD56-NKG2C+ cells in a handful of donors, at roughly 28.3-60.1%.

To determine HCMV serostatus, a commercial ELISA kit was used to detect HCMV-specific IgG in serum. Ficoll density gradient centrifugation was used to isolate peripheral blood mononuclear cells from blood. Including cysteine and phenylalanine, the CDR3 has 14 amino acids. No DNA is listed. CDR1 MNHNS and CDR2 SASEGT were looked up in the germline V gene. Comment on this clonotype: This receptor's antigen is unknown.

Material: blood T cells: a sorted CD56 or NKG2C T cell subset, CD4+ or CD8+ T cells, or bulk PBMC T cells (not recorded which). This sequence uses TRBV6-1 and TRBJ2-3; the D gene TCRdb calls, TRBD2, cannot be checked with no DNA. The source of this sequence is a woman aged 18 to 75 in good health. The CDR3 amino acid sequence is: CASRQLARTDTQYF.